These T cell receptor beta chains were read from a single sample in a study of T cells in Graves' hyperthyroidism and ophthalmopathy. In TCRdb, the multiplex PCR reads were re-called with MiXCR into one record per CDR3 protein. This table has 730,000 or so distinct CDR3 sequences, roughly a sixth appearing once. What was sequenced was blood. The receptors were gathered from a woman in her forties or fifties with Graves' hyperthyroidism that later progressed to Graves' ophthalmopathy. Each CDR3 is given with its conserved first and last residue. A D gene is named only where the DNA matches it firmly. Some rows mark clone size as missing; the rest say once, few, many or name a class of expanded clone.

cdr3_length | clone_size | j_call | v_call | d_call | cdr3_aa | cdr3_nt
13 | - | TRBJ1-2 | TRBV6-6 | TRBD1 | CASSYRDSRGYTF | TGTGCCAGCAGTTACCGGGACAGTAGGGGCTACACCTTC
13 | many | TRBJ2-5 | TRBV12-3/TRBV12-4 | - | CASSPDVYETQYF | TGTGCCAGCAGTCCTGACGTGTACGAGACCCAGTACTTC
16 | few | TRBJ1-6 | TRBV6-2/TRBV6-3 | - | CASSYPGSSYNSPLHF | TGTGCCAGCAGTTACCCCGGCAGCTCCTATAATTCACCCCTCCACTTT
10 | many | TRBJ1-1 | TRBV30 | - | CAWSGVEAFF | TGTGCCTGGAGTGGAGTGGAAGCTTTCTTT
17 | few | TRBJ1-2 | TRBV9 | TRBD1 | CASSVELRDRGDYGYTF | TGTGCCAGCAGCGTAGAGCTGAGAGACAGGGGGGATTATGGCTACACCTTC
14 | - | TRBJ1-1 | TRBV6-5 | - | CASSYDSGDTEAFF | TGTGCCAGCAGTTACGACAGTGGGGACACTGAAGCTTTCTTT
12 | many | TRBJ1-1 | TRBV20-1 | - | CSATSGAGEAFF | TGCAGTGCGACATCCGGGGCCGGTGAAGCTTTCTTT
12 | - | TRBJ1-2 | TRBV25-1 | - | CASRQGGDGYTF | TGTGCCAGCAGACAGGGAGGGGATGGCTACACCTTC
14 | few | TRBJ2-7 | TRBV6-5 | TRBD1 | CASSYTGDGYEQYF | TGTGCCAGCAGTTACACAGGGGACGGCTACGAGCAGTACTTC
14 | many | TRBJ1-1 | TRBV15 | - | CATSRDSSFPEAFF | TGTGCCACCAGCAGAGATTCAAGCTTTCCTGAAGCTTTCTTT
16 | - | TRBJ2-2 | TRBV20-1 | TRBD1 | CSARDPGTGHTGELFF | TGCAGTGCTAGAGATCCCGGGACAGGACACACCGGGGAGCTGTTTTTT
15 | few | TRBJ1-4 | TRBV15 | TRBD1 | CATSTEGQGREKLFF | TGTGCCACCAGCACCGAAGGACAGGGGAGGGAAAAACTGTTTTTT
13 | - | TRBJ2-7 | TRBV10-3 | - | CAISDPREEGQYF | TGTGCCATCAGCGACCCTAGGGAAGAGGGGCAGTACTTC
14 | - | TRBJ2-3 | TRBV20-1 | - | CSARTGGRTDTQYF | TGCAGTGCTAGGACCGGGGGCCGCACAGATACGCAGTATTTT
15 | many | TRBJ1-2 | TRBV3-1 | - | CASSPRDSFNYGYTF | TGTGCCAGCAGCCCCCGGGACTCCTTTAACTATGGCTACACCTTC
15 | - | TRBJ2-7 | TRBV19 | - | CASSIASGGIYEQYF | TGTGCCAGTAGTATAGCGTCGGGGGGCATCTACGAGCAGTACTTC
17 | few | TRBJ2-1 | TRBV9 | TRBD1 | CASSVGGTEFLYNEQFF | TGTGCCAGCAGCGTAGGGGGGACAGAATTTCTCTACAATGAGCAGTTCTTC
17 | many | TRBJ1-2 | TRBV18 | TRBD1 | CASSRAGQGLLEGGYTF | TGTGCCAGCTCACGTGCGGGACAGGGCCTACTCGAAGGTGGCTACACCTTC
16 | - | TRBJ2-4 | TRBV27 | - | CASSLSAGLAKNIQYF | TGTGCCAGCAGTTTATCGGCAGGACTAGCCAAAAACATTCAGTACTTC
14 | - | TRBJ2-7 | TRBV27 | TRBD1 | CASKRQGPLYEQYF | TGTGCCAGCAAGCGACAGGGCCCTCTCTACGAGCAGTACTTC
15 | few | TRBJ1-5 | TRBV20-1 | - | CSAHRVGDSGQPQHF | TGCAGTGCCCACCGAGTGGGGGATTCTGGTCAGCCCCAGCATTTT
16 | - | TRBJ1-6 | TRBV6-2/TRBV6-3 | TRBD1 | CASSHGDSFRNSPLHF | TGTGCCAGCAGTCACGGGGACAGTTTTAGGAATTCACCCCTCCACTTT
15 | many | TRBJ2-3 | TRBV7-8 | - | CASSLRGRRTDTQYF | TGTGCCAGCAGCTTACGGGGGAGGCGCACAGATACGCAGTATTTT
12 | many | TRBJ1-2 | TRBV18 | TRBD1 | CASSRQGSGYTF | TGTGCCAGCTCACGACAGGGGTCTGGCTACACCTTC
14 | many | TRBJ2-3 | TRBV7-9 | - | CASSLMPREDTQYF | TGTGCCAGCAGCTTAATGCCCAGGGAAGATACGCAGTATTTT
13 | - | TRBJ1-2 | TRBV14 | - | CASSHVSAAGYTF | TGTGCCAGCAGCCACGTATCAGCGGCCGGCTACACCTTC
13 | many | TRBJ2-7 | TRBV20-1 | - | CSASPPAGGKQYF | TGCAGTGCTAGTCCTCCAGCAGGGGGGAAGCAGTACTTC
15 | - | TRBJ1-3 | TRBV20-1 | - | CSARESGWAGNTIYF | TGCAGTGCTAGAGAGTCCGGTTGGGCTGGAAACACCATATATTTT
17 | - | TRBJ1-1 | TRBV19 | - | CASRLRIGFNFDTEAFF | TGTGCCAGTAGGCTTCGGATAGGATTTAACTTTGACACTGAAGCTTTCTTT
17 | many | TRBJ2-5 | TRBV10-3 | - | CAISDLKEDKTQETQYF | TGTGCCATCAGTGATCTTAAGGAGGACAAAACTCAAGAGACCCAGTACTTC
16 | many | TRBJ1-1 | TRBV20-1 | TRBD1 | CSARDEQGAVNTEAFF | TGCAGTGCTAGAGACGAACAGGGGGCGGTGAACACTGAAGCTTTCTTT
13 | - | TRBJ1-4 | TRBV11-2 | - | CASSPTSGEKLFF | TGTGCCAGCAGTCCCACCTCAGGTGAAAAACTGTTTTTT
17 | few | TRBJ2-5 | TRBV5-6 | TRBD1 | CASSLWSGTGGLETQYF | TGTGCCAGCAGCTTGTGGTCCGGGACAGGGGGTTTAGAGACCCAGTACTTC
12 | - | TRBJ2-1 | TRBV5-1 | - | CASSSEGDEQFF | TGCGCCAGCAGCTCAGAGGGCGATGAGCAGTTCTTC
14 | few | TRBJ2-7 | TRBV6-1 | - | CASSEENRPREQYF | TGTGCCAGCAGTGAAGAGAACAGACCGAGGGAGCAGTACTTC
17 | few | TRBJ1-2 | TRBV7-3 | - | CASSLASGRDQDGGYTF | TGTGCCAGCAGCTTAGCGAGTGGTAGGGATCAGGATGGTGGCTACACCTTC
13 | few | TRBJ1-2 | TRBV4-1 | - | CASSQVISYGYTF | TGCGCCAGCAGCCAAGTTATCAGCTATGGCTACACCTTC
16 | many | TRBJ2-3 | TRBV5-1 | TRBD1 | CASSPQGDAVVDTQYF | TGCGCCAGCAGCCCCCAGGGGGACGCGGTTGTAGATACGCAGTATTTT
16 | many | TRBJ2-1 | TRBV11-2 | - | CASSSHPGSSYNEQFF | TGTGCCAGCAGCTCGCATCCCGGGAGCTCCTACAATGAGCAGTTCTTC
15 | - | TRBJ2-7 | TRBV20-1 | TRBD2 | CSAGTTSGGHYEQYF | TGCAGTGCTGGGACAACTAGCGGGGGGCATTACGAGCAGTACTTC
13 | - | TRBJ2-7 | TRBV29-1 | - | CSVGGVRVYEQYF | TGCAGCGTTGGTGGGGTAAGAGTCTACGAGCAGTACTTC
14 | few | TRBJ2-5 | TRBV29-1 | TRBD1 | CSVEEGQVGETQYF | TGCAGCGTTGAAGAAGGACAGGTCGGGGAGACCCAGTACTTC
16 | many | TRBJ2-7 | TRBV4-2 | TRBD2 | CASSQEGAGVPYEQYF | TGTGCCAGCAGCCAAGAAGGAGCGGGGGTACCCTACGAGCAGTACTTC
16 | - | TRBJ1-2 | TRBV20-1 | - | CSASSRDSSQNYGYTF | TGCAGTGCTAGTAGTCGGGACTCATCCCAAAACTATGGCTACACCTTC
14 | many | TRBJ1-5 | TRBV27 | - | CASSADRTINPQHF | TGTGCCAGCAGTGCGGACAGAACCATCAACCCCCAGCATTTT
14 | - | TRBJ1-4 | TRBV29-1 | TRBD1 | CSVSRDRVDEKLFF | TGCAGCGTTTCCCGGGACAGGGTGGATGAAAAACTGTTTTTT
13 | - | TRBJ2-1 | TRBV2 | TRBD1 | CASGGQEYNERFF | TGTGCCAGTGGAGGACAGGAGTACAATGAGCGGTTCTTC
13 | few | TRBJ2-1 | TRBV19 | TRBD2 | CASSIDRGDEQFF | TGTGCCAGTAGTATAGATCGGGGGGATGAGCAGTTCTTC
13 | - | TRBJ1-2 | TRBV30 | - | CAWSVTAANGYTF | TGTGCCTGGAGTGTAACGGCAGCAAATGGCTACACCTTC
15 | many | TRBJ2-5 | TRBV3-1 | - | CASSQSSRGGETQYF | TGTGCCAGCAGCCAGTCCTCGAGGGGCGGGGAGACCCAGTACTTC
14 | many | TRBJ1-2 | TRBV20-1 | TRBD1 | CSARRDRGDYGYTF | TGCAGTGCTAGACGGGACAGGGGTGACTATGGCTACACCTTC
14 | many | TRBJ1-4 | TRBV11-2 | - | CASSPRVTNEKLFF | TGTGCCAGCAGCCCTAGGGTAACTAATGAAAAACTGTTTTTT
15 | - | TRBJ2-1 | TRBV29-1 | TRBD1 | CSVGSGGGQGIKQFF | TGCAGCGTTGGGAGTGGGGGGGGACAGGGGATTAAGCAGTTCTTC
16 | many | TRBJ2-3 | TRBV2 | TRBD2 | CASSAMGAGGRDTQYF | TGTGCCAGCAGTGCCATGGGAGCGGGGGGGAGAGATACGCAGTATTTT
14 | many | TRBJ2-2 | TRBV3-1 | - | CASSQGVNTGELFF | TGTGCCAGCAGCCAGGGGGTGAACACCGGGGAGCTGTTTTTT
15 | many | TRBJ1-5 | TRBV5-1 | - | CASSPGRGAKQPQHF | TGCGCCAGCAGCCCTGGTAGAGGGGCAAAGCAGCCCCAGCATTTT
17 | - | TRBJ1-6 | TRBV3-1 | TRBD1 | CASSQDRGTVQGSPLHF | TGTGCCAGCAGCCAAGATAGGGGGACAGTTCAGGGTTCACCCCTCCACTTT
17 | many | TRBJ2-3 | TRBV7-3 | TRBD1 | CASSPGQGGTSADTQYF | TGTGCCAGCAGCCCAGGACAGGGGGGGACTAGTGCCGATACGCAGTATTTT
14 | many | TRBJ2-3 | TRBV12-3/TRBV12-4 | - | CASRIAEGTDTQYF | TGTGCCAGCAGAATAGCGGAAGGCACAGATACGCAGTATTTT
16 | few | TRBJ2-2 | TRBV12-5 | TRBD1 | CASGLGQGANTGELFF | TGTGCTAGTGGTTTGGGACAGGGGGCGAACACCGGGGAGCTGTTTTTT